These T cell receptor beta chains were read from a single sample in a study of T cell responses to AZD1222 COVID-19 vaccine. Profiling relied on immunoSEQ multiplex PCR, and the TCRdb table lists in-frame clones only, not all of them. The data contain 100,000 or so clones, around 90% of them singletons. Sequencing used peripheral blood, obtained on day 0 of AZD1222 vaccination. These TCRs come from an adult in good health. The CDR3 runs from the conserved cysteine through the conserved F or W. Each record gives: CDR3 protein, CDR3 DNA, J gene, V gene, clone size, D gene. A D gene is named only where the DNA matches it firmly. Rows may omit the clone size; those that give it use once, few, many or a size class.

CDR3 protein: CASSEGRGTYNEQFF; CDR3 DNA: TGTGCCAGCAGTGAGGGCAGGGGGACCTACAATGAGCAGTTCTTC; J gene: TRBJ2-1; V gene: TRBV6-1; clone size: once; D gene: TRBD1
CDR3 protein: CASSPHQPQHF; CDR3 DNA: TGTGCCAGCAGTCCCCATCAGCCCCAGCATTTT; J gene: TRBJ1-5; V gene: TRBV12-3/TRBV12-4; clone size: .; D gene: .
CDR3 protein: CASSLSGMGQKGEQYF; CDR3 DNA: TGTGCCAGCAGCTTATCAGGGATGGGTCAAAAGGGGGAGCAGTACTTC; J gene: TRBJ2-7; V gene: TRBV11-3; clone size: .; D gene: .
CDR3 protein: CASSLLPFSGSTSDTQYF; CDR3 DNA: TGTGCCAGCAGCCTTTTACCATTTAGCGGGAGCACCTCAGATACGCAGTATTTT; J gene: TRBJ2-3; V gene: TRBV7-2; clone size: once; D gene: TRBD2
CDR3 protein: CAISERDSPLDEQFF; CDR3 DNA: TGTGCCATCAGTGAGAGAGACTCCCCGTTGGATGAGCAGTTCTTC; J gene: TRBJ2-1; V gene: TRBV10-3; clone size: once; D gene: .
CDR3 protein: CASSVTPPIF; CDR3 DNA: TGTGCCAGCAGCGTAACCCCTCCAATCTTC; J gene: TRBJ2-1; V gene: TRBV9; clone size: .; D gene: .
CDR3 protein: CASTPIGYQPQHF; CDR3 DNA: TGTGCCAGCACCCCGATCGGGTATCAGCCCCAGCATTTT; J gene: TRBJ1-5; V gene: TRBV6-5; clone size: .; D gene: .
CDR3 protein: CASSQQGAVVESNQPQHF; CDR3 DNA: TGTGCCAGCAGTCAACAGGGGGCGGTGGTAGAAAGCAATCAGCCCCAGCATTTT; J gene: TRBJ1-5; V gene: TRBV6-2/TRBV6-3; clone size: .; D gene: TRBD1
CDR3 protein: CASSLSTQTNYGYTF; CDR3 DNA: TGCGCCAGCAGCTTGTCGACACAAACTAACTATGGCTACACCTTC; J gene: TRBJ1-2; V gene: TRBV5-1; clone size: .; D gene: .
CDR3 protein: CASRGTGGIYGYTF; CDR3 DNA: TGTGCCAGCAGGGGGACAGGGGGCATCTATGGCTACACCTTC; J gene: TRBJ1-2; V gene: TRBV6-5; clone size: .; D gene: TRBD1
CDR3 protein: CASSPLWTSGRAVTGELFF; CDR3 DNA: TGTGCCAGCAGCCCCCTCTGGACTAGCGGGAGGGCGGTGACCGGGGAGCTGTTTTTT; J gene: TRBJ2-2; V gene: TRBV7-2; clone size: .; D gene: TRBD2
CDR3 protein: CAGERSSYNEQFF; CDR3 DNA: TGTGCCGGCGAACGGAGCTCCTACAATGAGCAGTTCTTC; J gene: TRBJ2-1; V gene: TRBV6-5; clone size: once; D gene: .
CDR3 protein: CAWTTQGASGNTIYF; CDR3 DNA: TGTGCCTGGACTACTCAGGGGGCATCTGGAAACACCATATATTTT; J gene: TRBJ1-3; V gene: TRBV30; clone size: once; D gene: TRBD1
CDR3 protein: CASSRQGAYEQYF; CDR3 DNA: TGTGCCAGCAGCCGCCAGGGGGCCTACGAGCAGTACTTC; J gene: TRBJ2-7; V gene: TRBV5-5; clone size: .; D gene: TRBD1
CDR3 protein: CASKMTGVGEQFF; CDR3 DNA: TGTGCCAGCAAGATGACAGGCGTCGGTGAGCAGTTCTTC; J gene: TRBJ2-1; V gene: TRBV28; clone size: .; D gene: .
CDR3 protein: CASSVASGRFHEQFF; CDR3 DNA: TGTGCCAGCAGCGTTGCTAGCGGGAGATTCCATGAGCAGTTCTTC; J gene: TRBJ2-1; V gene: TRBV9; clone size: once; D gene: TRBD2
CDR3 protein: CASSLGQAIYSNQPQHF; CDR3 DNA: TGTGCCAGCAGCTTAGGACAGGCAATCTATAGCAATCAGCCCCAGCATTTT; J gene: TRBJ1-5; V gene: TRBV7-2; clone size: .; D gene: .
CDR3 protein: CAISDGTDPMSGNTIYF; CDR3 DNA: TGTGCCATCAGTGACGGGACAGACCCCATGTCTGGAAACACCATATATTTT; J gene: TRBJ1-3; V gene: TRBV10-3; clone size: .; D gene: TRBD1
CDR3 protein: CASSGEWGLAAIVGYEQYF; CDR3 DNA: TGTGCCAGCAGTGGAGAGTGGGGGCTAGCGGCAATAGTGGGCTACGAGCAGTACTTC; J gene: TRBJ2-7; V gene: TRBV6-1; clone size: .; D gene: .
CDR3 protein: CASSQVEGAGEKLFF; CDR3 DNA: TGTGCCAGCAGCCAAGTTGAGGGGGCGGGGGAAAAACTGTTTTTT; J gene: TRBJ1-4; V gene: TRBV4-2; clone size: .; D gene: TRBD1
CDR3 protein: CATSDHRPSGSQVEQFF; CDR3 DNA: TGTGCCACCAGTGATCATCGGCCTAGCGGGAGTCAGGTGGAGCAGTTCTTC; J gene: TRBJ2-1; V gene: TRBV24-1; clone size: .; D gene: TRBD2
CDR3 protein: CASSPTGTDEKLFF; CDR3 DNA: TGTGCCAGCAGCCCAACCGGGACAGACGAAAAACTGTTTTTT; J gene: TRBJ1-4; V gene: TRBV28; clone size: .; D gene: TRBD1
CDR3 protein: CASSYSDRGYEQYF; CDR3 DNA: TGTGCCAGCAGTTACTCGGACAGGGGATACGAGCAGTACTTC; J gene: TRBJ2-7; V gene: TRBV6-5; clone size: .; D gene: TRBD1
CDR3 protein: CASSLFRADSLLSNYGYTF; CDR3 DNA: TGTGCCAGCAGCTTATTTCGGGCGGACAGCTTGCTCTCTAACTATGGCTACACCTTC; J gene: TRBJ1-2; V gene: TRBV7-3; clone size: .; D gene: .
CDR3 protein: CASNSDRVAYEQYF; CDR3 DNA: TGTGCCAGCAATTCTGACAGGGTAGCCTACGAGCAGTACTTC; J gene: TRBJ2-7; V gene: TRBV6-5; clone size: .; D gene: TRBD1
CDR3 protein: CASGRAGSSYNEQFF; CDR3 DNA: TGCGCCAGCGGTCGGGCGGGTAGCTCCTACAATGAGCAGTTCTTC; J gene: TRBJ2-1; V gene: TRBV4-1; clone size: .; D gene: .
CDR3 protein: CASSLSKLDYGYTF; CDR3 DNA: TGCGCCAGCAGCTTGTCTAAGCTGGACTATGGCTACACCTTC; J gene: TRBJ1-2; V gene: TRBV5-1; clone size: .; D gene: .
CDR3 protein: CASSGNGVTDTQYF; CDR3 DNA: TGTGCCAGCAGCGGGAACGGGGTCACAGATACGCAGTATTTT; J gene: TRBJ2-3; V gene: TRBV7-2; clone size: .; D gene: .
CDR3 protein: CASSQRTGWAEAFF; CDR3 DNA: TGTGCCAGCAGCCAACGTACAGGTTGGGCTGAAGCTTTCTTT; J gene: TRBJ1-1; V gene: TRBV3-1/TRBV3-2; clone size: .; D gene: .
CDR3 protein: CASSFNSYEQYF; CDR3 DNA: TGTGCCAGCAGTTTTAATTCGTACGAGCAGTACTTC; J gene: TRBJ2-7; V gene: TRBV28; clone size: .; D gene: .
CDR3 protein: CATSRDMGGAYRDEQFF; CDR3 DNA: TGCGCCACCAGCAGAGATATGGGGGGCGCTTATCGGGATGAGCAGTTCTTC; J gene: TRBJ2-1; V gene: TRBV15; clone size: .; D gene: .
CDR3 protein: CASSSHPVAGRDTQYF; CDR3 DNA: TGCGCCAGCAGCTCGCACCCTGTAGCGGGAAGGGATACGCAGTATTTT; J gene: TRBJ2-3; V gene: TRBV5-1; clone size: .; D gene: TRBD2
CDR3 protein: CASSSTGILTDTQYF; CDR3 DNA: TGTGCCAGCAGTTCGACTGGAATTCTCACAGATACGCAGTATTTT; J gene: TRBJ2-3; V gene: TRBV27; clone size: .; D gene: .
CDR3 protein: CASSPGTGSNYGYTF; CDR3 DNA: TGTGCCAGCAGCCCCGGGACGGGGTCTAACTATGGCTACACCTTC; J gene: TRBJ1-2; V gene: TRBV27; clone size: .; D gene: .
CDR3 protein: CASGLEPGLRGNYEQFF; CDR3 DNA: TGTGCTAGTGGTTTGGAACCGGGACTACGGGGGAATTATGAGCAGTTCTTC; J gene: TRBJ2-1; V gene: TRBV12-5; clone size: .; D gene: TRBD2
CDR3 protein: CASSLRGAANYGYTF; CDR3 DNA: TGTGCCAGCAGTTTAAGGGGGGCCGCTAACTATGGCTACACCTTC; J gene: TRBJ1-2; V gene: TRBV27; clone size: .; D gene: .
CDR3 protein: CASSQDSSGYGYTF; CDR3 DNA: TGTGCCAGCAGCCAGGACAGTTCTGGTTATGGCTACACCTTC; J gene: TRBJ1-2; V gene: TRBV4-2; clone size: .; D gene: .
CDR3 protein: CASSSTSETNEQYF; CDR3 DNA: TGTGCCAGCAGCTCGACTAGTGAAACCAACGAGCAGTACTTC; J gene: TRBJ2-7; V gene: TRBV13; clone size: .; D gene: .
CDR3 protein: CASSPSGRGHTYEQYF; CDR3 DNA: TGTGCCAGCAGCCCCTCGGGGAGGGGGCACACCTACGAGCAGTACTTC; J gene: TRBJ2-7; V gene: TRBV9; clone size: .; D gene: .
CDR3 protein: CASEVLGQEETQYF; CDR3 DNA: TGTGCCAGCGAAGTCCTGGGACAGGAAGAGACCCAGTACTTC; J gene: TRBJ2-5; V gene: TRBV5-6; clone size: .; D gene: TRBD1
CDR3 protein: CASSQEFRTEAFF; CDR3 DNA: TGTGCCAGCAGCCAAGAATTTCGCACTGAAGCTTTCTTT; J gene: TRBJ1-1; V gene: TRBV3-1/TRBV3-2; clone size: .; D gene: .
CDR3 protein: CASSQARVRTEAFF; CDR3 DNA: TGTGCCAGCAGCCAAGCCAGGGTGCGGACTGAAGCTTTCTTT; J gene: TRBJ1-1; V gene: TRBV3-1/TRBV3-2; clone size: once; D gene: .
CDR3 protein: CASSPLTGAREKLFF; CDR3 DNA: TGTGCCAGCAGTCCACTGACAGGGGCTCGAGAAAAACTGTTTTTT; J gene: TRBJ1-4; V gene: TRBV27; clone size: .; D gene: TRBD1
CDR3 protein: CASRLVSPPYEQYF; CDR3 DNA: TGTGCCAGCAGACTAGTAAGTCCCCCCTACGAGCAGTACTTC; J gene: TRBJ2-7; V gene: TRBV28; clone size: .; D gene: .
CDR3 protein: CASTTPGQARREQYF; CDR3 DNA: TGTGCCAGCACTACTCCGGGACAGGCACGGCGCGAGCAGTACTTC; J gene: TRBJ2-7; V gene: TRBV28; clone size: once; D gene: TRBD1
CDR3 protein: CAWVTTGPRFSGRAPYNEQFF; CDR3 DNA: TGTGCCTGGGTCACGACCGGGCCGAGATTTAGCGGGAGGGCCCCCTACAATGAGCAGTTCTTC; J gene: TRBJ2-1; V gene: TRBV30; clone size: .; D gene: TRBD2
CDR3 protein: CAWRPGHNEQFF; CDR3 DNA: TGTGCCTGGCGGCCCGGGCACAATGAGCAGTTCTTC; J gene: TRBJ2-1; V gene: TRBV30; clone size: .; D gene: .
CDR3 protein: CAWSAGDRGAYEQYF; CDR3 DNA: TGTGCCTGGAGTGCTGGGGACAGGGGGGCCTACGAGCAGTACTTC; J gene: TRBJ2-7; V gene: TRBV30; clone size: .; D gene: TRBD1
CDR3 protein: CASTVALVAGGIYEQYF; CDR3 DNA: TGTGCCTCAACAGTCGCCTTAGTAGCGGGAGGGATCTACGAGCAGTACTTC; J gene: TRBJ2-7; V gene: TRBV2; clone size: .; D gene: TRBD2
CDR3 protein: CASRGGRWSYEQYF; CDR3 DNA: TGTGCCAGCAGGGGAGGGAGGTGGTCCTACGAGCAGTACTTC; J gene: TRBJ2-7; V gene: TRBV2; clone size: .; D gene: TRBD2
CDR3 protein: CATSRAGQGPTAGSEQYF; CDR3 DNA: TGTGCCACCAGCAGAGCGGGACAGGGGCCCACCGCGGGGAGTGAGCAGTACTTC; J gene: TRBJ2-7; V gene: TRBV15; clone size: .; D gene: TRBD1